This T cell receptor (beta chain) was recovered during a study of blood T cell repertoires in COVID-19. Overall study: The analysed material was cDNA or gDNA that came from T cells, B-cell-depleted T cells, or PBMCs.

V lost 0 bases, J lost 0 bases, and 13 bases lay in between. Germline V CDR1 and CDR2: SGHRS, YFSETQ. This CDR3 contains 17 residues. The authors' processing: Estimated nucleated cell counts came from reference gene primer amplification. Assay used: immunoSEQ multiplex PCR; TCRdb lists only in-frame clones, some missing. Clonal size and the V and J genes are those of that table, whereas D and trimming came from the DNA. In the table there are more than 65,000 clones, roughly 89% of which are singletons. Sequencing was performed on peripheral blood. The receptor was derived from a human donor in a cohort sampled during active COVID-19. This sequence joins TRBV5-1 and TRBJ1-3; D is undetermined. The CDR3 coding sequence is TGCGCCAGCAGCTTGGAATTGGGCGTGCGCTCTGGAAACACCATATATTTT. Amino acids: CASSLELGVRSGNTIYF. Using reference TRBV5-1 and TRBJ1-3 for the parts outside the CDR3, the full variable domain is KAGVTQTPRYLIKTRGQQVTLSCSPISGHRSVSWYQQTPGQGLQFLFEYFSETQRNKGNFPGRFSGRQFSNSRSEMNVSTLELGDSALYLCASSLELGVRSGNTIYFGEGSWLTVV.